The T cell receptor beta chain under discussion was sequenced for a study of glioma-infiltrating T cells after dendritic cell vaccination. Trimming took off 4 bases at V and 5 bases at J, with 6 bases between the two ends. This CDR3 region has 11 residues. In germline, CDR1 is KGHSH, CDR2 LQKENI. As to this clone: Its antigen is unidentified.

Amplification used 60 V beta primers and 13 J beta primers. Profiled with immunoSEQ multiplex PCR; TCRdb holds only in-frame clones, not every one. There are 85,000 to 110,000 clones in the sample; more than 80% occur only once, and roughly 12% lies in the top ten. Broader study findings: Survival was not directly related to TCR clonality in these patients.

The receptor comes from a human donor with glioblastoma. J is TRBJ2-7 and V is TRBV18, with D perhaps matching TRBD2 (5 bases). This material consisted of blood, taken before dendritic cell vaccination. CDR3 sequence reads: CASSLGDEQYF. The DNA of the CDR3 is TGTGCCAGCTCACTCGGGGACGAGCAGTACTTC.